In this sample, the clone carrying this T cell receptor (beta chain) turned up many times. TCRdb re-derived calls from the 5' RACE reads in MiXCR, one entry per CDR3 protein. The sample contains 200,000 to 300,000 distinct CDR3 sequences, roughly 10% of which appear only once. V gave up 6 bases and J gave up 12 bases; unmatched junction bases: 10. There are 13 residues in the CDR3. These data come from a study of identical twins. This clonotype originated in a man in his fifties or sixties in good health. Material: memory T cells sorted from blood. V is TRBV12-3 or TRBV12-4 and J is TRBJ2-3; 9 bases match TRBD1. CDR3 bases: TGTGCCAGCAGCAATCCGGGACAGGGCCTTCAGTATTTT. Translation: CASSNPGQGLQYF.